This T cell receptor beta chain was recovered during a study of blood T cell repertoires in COVID-19. At the level of the study: Sample material is recorded as cDNA or gDNA derived from T cells, B-cell-depleted T cells, or PBMCs.

The table came from immunoSEQ multiplex PCR; TCRdb's copy has only in-frame clones and leaves some out. The sample holds about 330,000 clones, approximately 88% seen once. The participants were between about 18 and 90 years old and came from some 25 US areas. The study assigned cohorts using participant-reported clinical history. Looked up from germline, CDR1 is SGHRS and CDR2 is YFSETQ. The CDR3 loop spans 17 amino acids. Deletions cut 1 base from V and 5 bases from J, with 22 bases between. This sequence joins TRBV5-1 and TRBJ2-7; D is possibly TRBD2 (7 bases). The sample comprised PBMCs or T cells enriched from blood (not recorded which). The sequence came from a man aged 25 to 40 who had recovered from COVID-19. The CDR3 DNA is TGCGCCAGCAGCTTGAGGGGAGGGGGGACAACTTTAGACGAGCAGTACTTC. Translation: CASSLRGGGTTLDEQYF. The variable domain in full, completed from reference TRBV5-1 and TRBJ2-7, reads KAGVTQTPRYLIKTRGQQVTLSCSPISGHRSVSWYQQTPGQGLQFLFEYFSETQRNKGNFPGRFSGRQFSNSRSEMNVSTLELGDSALYLCASSLRGGGTTLDEQYFGPGTRLTVT.